This T cell receptor (beta chain) was observed in a study of cytomegalovirus exposure and HLA in healthy donors. The study, taken as a whole, reports: An analysis was carried out later, and it reportedly showed fewer N-insertions in an Asian-associated ancestry cluster than the approximately 700-donor mean. An analysis that was carried out later associated 15,000 to 20,000 TCR beta sequences with HLA alleles at 0.05 false discovery rate. Sequencing likely generated an artifact that appeared as a cluster of highly shared sequence variants.

Comment on this clone: Its target is not known.

With 6 bases clipped from V and 4 bases from J, the junction kept 1 base outside the gene matches. This CDR3 spans 14 amino acids. Germline-derived CDR1 and CDR2 are MNHEY and SMNVEV (reference sequence). PCR involved 60 Vbeta and 13 Jbeta primers. The assay was immunoSEQ multiplex PCR, and TCRdb's table has in-frame clones only and misses some. The table lists roughly 100,000 clones, about 64% of them singletons, with 2.8% in the top ten. This TCR was recovered from a female donor in good health and CMV-seronegative. This chain joins TRBV27 and TRBJ2-7; the match to TRBD2 covers 15 bases. The sequenced sample consisted of PBMCs. The DNA for the CDR3 is TGTGCCAGCAGAGGGACTAGCGGGAGGTACGAGCAGTACTTC. It encodes CASRGTSGRYEQYF.